This T cell receptor beta chain was retrieved from a study of T cells in tuberculosis. Study results and limitations: A GMM-specific repertoire classifier reached just under 90% accuracy, AUROC approximately 0.93. Active tuberculosis patients had shorter CDR3-alpha; the beta difference was nonsignificant.

The time point denotes: new active TB diagnosis, blood taken before or within 7 days of starting treatment. Included patients were adults of at least 18, HIV-seronegative, South African. Tuberculosis was confirmed by positive sputum smear and/or M. tuberculosis culture. CDR1 KGHSH and CDR2 LQKENI come from the germline V gene. V lost 3 bases and J lost 8, with 13 bases in between. The CDR3 is made up of 14 amino acids. Concerning this clone: Its antigen is not identified.

Clones were read by immunoSEQ multiplex PCR, and TCRdb kept only the in-frame ones, dropping some. The repertoire consists of around 40,000 clones, with roughly 94% occurring once and the leading ten covering approximately 4.2%. The sequence derives from an adult with tuberculosis. Specimen: PBMCs, collected at tuberculosis diagnosis. The genes are TRBV18 and TRBJ2-2, with D tentatively TRBD1 (6 bases). CDR3 in DNA: TGTGCCAGCTCACCCCTGTCGACAGGAGGGGAGCTGTTTTTT. It yields the protein CASSPLSTGGELFF.